Below are 17 T cell receptor beta chains sequenced from a single sample in a study of shared clonotypes between healthy human individuals. Using immunoSEQ multiplex PCR, the repertoire was profiled, and TCRdb retains in-frame clones only, with some absent. Among 450,000 to 500,000 clones listed, roughly 80% were seen once. The sequencing sample was made of PBMCs. The source is a woman in her thirties or forties in good health. Some clones in this sample may be carry-over from other donors' samples.

This chain links TRBV6-5 with TRBJ2-7; D gene unclear. The CDR3 length is 11 residues. The V and J ends lost 1 base and 5 bases respectively, with 3 bases between them. Germline assignment: CDR1 MNHEY and CDR2 SVGAGI. CDR3 nucleotides: TGTGCCAGCAGTTACTTAGACGAGCAGTACTTC. It yields the protein CASSYLDEQYF.

Note on this clone: A single base separates this from a much larger clone, so it may be a read error. The chain combines TRBV11-2 with TRBJ2-5, with 7 bases lining up with TRBD2. This CDR3 comprises 15 residues. Germline values: CDR1 SGHAT, CDR2 FQNNGV. V shed 0 bases, J shed 9 bases, and the junction held 10 bases outside the gene matches. The DNA for the CDR3 is TGTGCCAGCAGCTTAGATTGGGCGGGAGAGGAGGCCCAGTACTTC. Translated, it gives CASSLDWAGEEAQYF.

This clone was observed once. This chain uses TRBV7-2 with TRBJ2-6; a possible D gene is TRBD2 (6 bases). The CDR3 has 17 amino acids. CDR1 and CDR2 (germline): SGHTA, FQGNSA. With 0 bases removed from V and 0 bases from J, the gap between germline ends came to 9 bases. The CDR3 region is CASSLARGISGANVLTF. DNA of the CDR3: TGTGCCAGCAGCTTAGCACGGGGGATCTCTGGGGCCAACGTCCTGACTTTC.

In its sample, this clone was seen once. The genes are TRBV27 and TRBJ2-7; tentative D call: TRBD2 (7 bases). Trimming stripped 2 bases from V and 5 bases from J, with 16 bases between. CDR1 is MNHEY, CDR2 SMNVEV, per germline (reference sequence). This CDR3 region has 15 residues. The CDR3 nucleotides read TGTGCCAGCAGTTTAGGGGGGGGCCTCGCCGACGAGCAGTACTTC. Translated: CASSLGGGLADEQYF.

The rearrangement joins TRBV5-3 to TRBJ2-1, with D hard to call. TRBV5-3 is annotated as an ORF whose role is uncertain. V lost 1 base to trimming and J lost 4 bases, with 21 bases between them. This CDR3 contains 18 residues. CDR3: CARSLNEHAPWLYNEQFF. The CDR3 nucleotides are TGTGCCAGAAGCTTGAACGAACACGCGCCTTGGCTATACAATGAGCAGTTCTTC.

The gene calls are TRBV11-1 and TRBJ2-5; D gene ambiguous. In germline, CDR1 is SGHAT, CDR2 FQDESV (reference sequence). V dropped 1 base and J dropped 3 bases, with 9 bases sitting between them. This CDR3 is built from 14 residues. CDR3 loop: CASSLDRTKETQYF. CDR3 coding DNA: TGTGCCAGCAGCTTAGACCGGACGAAAGAGACCCAGTACTTC.

The chain uses TRBV27 and TRBJ2-7; D gene unclear. V was clipped by 4 bases and J by 1 base, with 8 bases between them. Per the germline V gene, CDR1 is MNHEY and CDR2 is SMNVEV (reference sequence). The CDR3 runs to 13 residues. The CDR3 DNA follows: TGTGCCAGCAGTTCCCGGCAGTCCTACGAGCAGTACTTC. Amino acid sequence: CASSSRQSYEQYF.

V usage is TRBV29-1 and J usage is TRBJ2-5; 7 bases align to TRBD2. The germline V gene has CDR1 SQVTM and CDR2 ANQGSEA. The J segment lost 2 bases and the V segment lost 3 bases, leaving 9 bases of the junction unmatched. This CDR3 comprises 15 residues. The CDR3: CSVDGLAVRQETQYF. The CDR3 DNA reads TGCAGCGTTGACGGCCTAGCGGTAAGGCAAGAGACCCAGTACTTC.

The chain's CDR3 is CASSAALGGELFF. DNA of the CDR3: TGTGCCAGCAGCGCCGCCCTGGGCGGGGAGCTGTTTTTT. The gene calls are TRBV2 and TRBJ2-2; no firm D call. With 6 bases removed from V and 7 bases from J, the gap between germline ends came to 12 bases. The CDR3 totals 13 residues. Germline CDR1 SNHLY, CDR2 FYNNEI. The full variable domain, with the rest looked up from reference TRBV2 and TRBJ2-2, is EPEVTQTPSHQVTQMGQEVILRCVPISNHLYFYWYRQILGQKVEFLVSFYNNEISEKSEIFDDQFSVERPDGSNFTLKIRSTKLEDSAMYFCASSAALGGELFFGEGSRLTVL.

This clone was observed once. The chain is built from TRBV7-9 and TRBJ1-2; 7 bases fit TRBD1. Germline CDR1 reads SEHNR; CDR2 reads FQNEAQ (reference sequence). V was clipped by 7 bases and J by 1 base; unmatched bases: 6. The CDR3 covers 14 residues. CDR3 sequence reads: CASNGDSNNYGYTF. The DNA of the CDR3 is TGTGCCAGCAACGGGGACAGTAATAACTATGGCTACACCTTC.

The rearrangement joins TRBV10-1 to TRBJ2-7, with D possibly being TRBD1 (5 bases). Between the trimmed V and J ends, which lost 3 bases and 4 bases, there was a span of 10 bases. Per the germline V gene, CDR1 is WNHNN and CDR2 is SYGVQD (reference sequence). The CDR3 extends over 13 amino acids. CDR3 sequence (DNA): TGCGCCAGCAGTGATCCAGGGTATTACGAGCAGTACTTC. Translation gives CASSDPGYYEQYF.

The rearrangement uses TRBV30 and TRBJ1-2, with D perhaps matching TRBD1 (6 bases). The CDR3 has 11 residues. The V gene's germline CDR1 is GTSNPN and CDR2 SVGIG (reference sequence). V lost 3 bases and J 9 bases, leaving 11 bases between the germline ends. CDR3 amino acids: CAWRPQGSYTF. CDR3 nucleotide sequence: TGTGCCTGGAGACCCCAGGGGAGCTACACCTTC.

This clone was observed a handful of times. A junction boundary mismatches the germline segment, possibly from a read error. This chain links TRBV5-1 with TRBJ2-7, with 7 bases matching TRBD1. Germline assignment: CDR1 SGHRS and CDR2 YFSETQ. The CDR3 extends over 13 amino acids. Here the CDR3 DNA reads TGCGCCAGCAGTTTGGACAGGCTCAGAGAGCAGTACTTC. Amino acids: CASSLDRLREQYF.

CDR3 amino acids: CASTSRGNYGYTF. CDR3 nucleotides: TGTGCCAGCACAAGTAGAGGGAACTATGGCTACACCTTC. The chain recombines TRBV6-5 with TRBJ1-2; no firm D call. From germline, CDR1 is MNHEY and CDR2 SVGAGI. The CDR3 runs to 13 residues. V was shortened by 7 bases and J by 2 bases, with 11 bases between the two germline ends.

The rearrangement joins TRBV5-1 to TRBJ1-1, with 7 nucleotides matching TRBD1. The CDR3 has 15 residues. V gave up 1 base and J gave up 1 base; unmatched junction bases: 4. Germline loops: CDR1 SGHRS, CDR2 YFSETQ. For the CDR3, the DNA is TGCGCCAGCAGCTTGTCAGGGACAGAGAACACTGAAGCTTTCTTT. Its protein is CASSLSGTENTEAFF.

To note about this clone: Other DNA sequences from this sample encode an identical CDR3 as well. The chain has TRBV7-2 and TRBJ2-7; D is undetermined. The CDR3 is 14 amino acids. The V gene's germline CDR1 is SGHTA and CDR2 FQGNSA. The V and J ends lost 0 bases and 0 bases respectively, with 6 bases between them. The CDR3 bases are TGTGCCAGCAGCTTAGCGCTGAGCTCCTACGAGCAGTACTTC. It specifies CASSLALSSYEQYF.

To note about this clone: The missing conserved phenylalanine or tryptophan at the end of this CDR3 makes a read error likely. The limits of the CDR3 on the DNA are not certain, so only TCRdb's listed CDR3 is given. The rearrangement joins TRBV27 to TRBJ2-7; the table's D call, TRBD1, has no DNA check behind it. The CDR3 is 15 amino acids long, termini counted. Looked up from germline, CDR1 is MNHEY and CDR2 is SMNVEV (reference sequence). CDR3 loop: CASSLRGGTGHPLPP.